A single sample gave rise to the 24 T cell receptor beta chains below, sequenced in a study of shared clonotypes between healthy human individuals. TCRdb keeps only in-frame clones here, not all; method: immunoSEQ multiplex PCR. The sample has under 850,000 clones, approximately 72% seen once. Sequencing used memory CD4+ T cells sorted from blood. This sample's subset: CD45RA-negative fraction. These receptors came from a young woman in good health.

The chain uses TRBV2 and TRBJ1-4, with no clear D. The CDR3 covers 14 residues. Germline V CDR1 and CDR2: SNHLY, FYNNEI. V lost 3 bases, J lost 8 bases, and 13 bases lay in between. CDR3: CASSETPENEKLFF. DNA of the CDR3: TGTGCCAGCAGTGAGACACCGGAAAACGAAAAACTGTTTTTT.

CDR3 sequence reads: CAASGRGGANVLTF. CDR3 sequence (DNA): TGTGCCGCCAGCGGGAGAGGTGGGGCCAACGTCCTGACTTTC. The chain is built from TRBV30 and TRBJ2-6, with 8 bases aligning to TRBD2. In germline, CDR1 is GTSNPN, CDR2 SVGIG (reference sequence). J gave up 3 bases and V 8 bases, and 6 bases lay outside the gene matches. The CDR3 is made up of 14 amino acids.

This clone has a single count. V usage is TRBV18 and J usage is TRBJ2-5; D ambiguous. This CDR3 has 12 residues. Trimming removed 4 bases at V and 4 bases at J, with 7 bases between. CDR1 is KGHSH and CDR2 is LQKENI in the germline V gene. CDR3 in amino acids: CASSQVGETQYF. CDR3 in DNA: TGTGCCAGCTCACAGGTTGGAGAGACCCAGTACTTC.

The rearrangement links TRBV10-1 to TRBJ2-2, with 8 bases aligning to TRBD2. In germline, CDR1 is WNHNN, CDR2 SYGVQD (reference sequence). The CDR3 consists of 14 residues. V lost 6 bases to trimming and J lost 3 bases; unmatched junction nucleotides: 3. The CDR3 protein is CASSYGRDTGELFF. CDR3 DNA sequence: TGCGCCAGCAGCTACGGGAGGGACACCGGGGAGCTGTTTTTT.

V is TRBV28 and J is TRBJ2-7; 8 nucleotides match TRBD2. Germline V gene data show CDR1 as MDHEN and CDR2 as SYDVKM. J lost 3 bases, V lost 5 bases, and 9 bases had no gene match. This CDR3 has 15 amino acids. Here the CDR3 DNA reads TGTGCCAGCAGTACACCGGGAGGGAACGTCTACGAGCAGTACTTC. Translation gives CASSTPGGNVYEQYF. The whole variable domain, filled in from reference TRBV28 and TRBJ2-7, reads DVKVTQSSRYLVKRTGEKVFLECVQDMDHENMFWYRQDPGLGLRLIYFSYDVKMKEKGDIPEGYSVSREKKERFSLILESASTNQTSMYLCASSTPGGNVYEQYFGPGTRLTVT.

V usage is TRBV11-2 and J usage is TRBJ1-2; TRBD1 might be the D (5 bases). The CDR3 sequence is 15 residues long. Germline assignment: CDR1 SGHAT and CDR2 FQNNGV. Trimming cost V 0 bases and J 8 bases, with 16 bases left between them. CDR3 nucleotides: TGTGCCAGCAGCTTAGAGTGGCAGGGCTCGGGGGGCTACACCTTC. It yields the protein CASSLEWQGSGGYTF.

The chain employs TRBV11-2 and TRBJ1-1; unclear D gene. Trimming took off 4 bases at V and 0 bases at J, with 15 bases between the two ends. The CDR3 contains 16 residues. From germline, CDR1 is SGHAT and CDR2 FQNNGV. CDR3 sequence: CASSSPRRPMNTEAFF. The CDR3 region has the DNA TGTGCCAGCAGCTCGCCTCGCCGACCCATGAACACTGAAGCTTTCTTT.

The gene calls are TRBV6-4 and TRBJ1-2, with 9 positions matching TRBD1. This CDR3 region has 19 residues. V was clipped by 5 bases and J by 6 bases; unmatched bases: 22. CDR1 and CDR2 from the germline V gene are MRHNA and SNTAGT. CDR3 DNA sequence: TGTGCCAGCAGTACCCCCCGGGACAGGGTTTGGTGGAAAGTAGATGGCTACACCTTC. Translating gives CASSTPRDRVWWKVDGYTF.

The rearrangement joins TRBV4-1 to TRBJ2-1, with TRBD1 identical over 7 bases. The CDR3 extends over 15 amino acids. CDR1 and CDR2 from the germline V gene are MGHRA and YSYEKL. J was trimmed by 1 base and V by 4 bases; bases with no gene match: 4. The CDR3 region is CASSRRQGSYNEQFF. The CDR3 DNA reads as TGCGCCAGCAGCCGGCGACAGGGATCCTACAATGAGCAGTTCTTC.

The V and J genes are TRBV7-3 and TRBJ1-1, with D possibly matching TRBD1 (5 bases). The CDR3 contains 14 residues. Germline-derived CDR1 and CDR2 are SGHTA and FQGTGA. V was clipped by 5 bases and J by 1 base, with 11 bases between them. CDR3 nucleotide sequence: TGTGCCAGCAGCCGGCAGGGTGGGAACACTGAAGCTTTCTTT. Protein product: CASSRQGGNTEAFF.

This clone came up a few times. V gene TRBV28 combines with J gene TRBJ1-2, with 7 nucleotides matching TRBD1. Trimming cost V 6 bases and J 4 bases; bases outside gene matches: 5. The CDR3 has 13 amino acids. Germline CDR1 reads MDHEN; CDR2 reads SYDVKM. Here the CDR3 reads CASSRQGRYGYTF. The CDR3 DNA sequence: TGTGCCAGCAGCAGACAGGGTCGCTATGGCTACACCTTC.

This clone was observed at least ten times. Other DNA sequences in this sample translate to the same CDR3. The chain combines TRBV18 with TRBJ2-7; a possible D gene is TRBD1 (5 bases). CDR1 is KGHSH, CDR2 LQKENI, per germline. The CDR3 contains 13 residues. Trimming stripped 3 bases from V and 2 bases from J, with 8 bases between. This CDR3 is CASSPGQTYEQYF. DNA of the CDR3: TGTGCCAGCTCACCGGGGCAGACCTACGAGCAGTACTTC. Looking up the rest from reference TRBV18 and TRBJ2-7 gives the full variable domain: NAGVMQNPRHLVRRRGQEARLRCSPMKGHSHVYWYRQLPEEGLKFMVYLQKENIIDESGMPKERFSAEFPKEGPSILRIQQVVRGDSAAYFCASSPGQTYEQYFGPGTRLTVT.

The chain recombines TRBV19 with TRBJ2-7; 12 bases agree with TRBD2. The trim removed 3 bases at V and 1 base at J, leaving 7 bases unmatched. The CDR3 spans 17 residues. Germline CDR1 and CDR2: LNHDA and SQIVND (reference sequence). CDR3 DNA: TGTGCCAGTAGTATTGGCGCTAGCGGGAGGGTGTCCTACGAGCAGTACTTC. Translated: CASSIGASGRVSYEQYF.

The chain recombines TRBV7-9 with TRBJ1-2, with D unresolved. V gave up 5 bases and J gave up 8 bases, with 24 bases separating them. The CDR3 has 16 residues. Germline CDR1 is SEHNR and CDR2 is FQNEAQ (reference sequence). In DNA, the CDR3 is TGTGCCAGCAGCCCCCCCAACCCGTTCCGGGCTCAAGGCTACACCTTC. It is translated as CASSPPNPFRAQGYTF.

Turning to this clone: The same CDR3 arises from other DNA sequences in this sample as well. This chain links TRBV27 with TRBJ2-1; 11 nucleotides agree with TRBD1. This CDR3 spans 13 amino acids. Trimming removed 5 bases from V and 6 bases from J; junction bases left unmatched: 0. Germline CDR1 MNHEY, CDR2 SMNVEV (reference sequence). CDR3 sequence reads: CASSGTGGNEQFF. The DNA for the CDR3 is TGTGCCAGCAGTGGGACAGGGGGCAATGAGCAGTTCTTC.

The rearrangement links TRBV28 to TRBJ1-4; D gene unclear. CDR3 length: 13 residues. CDR1 is MDHEN, CDR2 SYDVKM, per germline. The V and J ends lost 4 bases and 5 bases respectively, with 8 bases between them. In DNA, the CDR3 is TGTGCCAGCAGTTCGGGAAAGAATGAAAAACTGTTTTTT. The encoded protein is CASSSGKNEKLFF.

This clone showed up just a few times. The V gene is TRBV11-2, the J gene TRBJ2-2; D is unclear. Per the germline V gene, CDR1 is SGHAT and CDR2 is FQNNGV. This CDR3 contains 14 residues. Trimming left V 5 bases short and J 7 bases short, with 14 bases between. In DNA, the CDR3 is TGTGCCAGCAGCGCCACAAGTTTAATCGGGGAGCTGTTTTTT. It yields the protein CASSATSLIGELFF.

This clone occurred a few times. The same CDR3 can be traced to other DNA sequences in this sample. V and J are TRBV14 and TRBJ2-7, with D possibly matching TRBD2 (5 bases). This CDR3 contains 14 residues. The germline V gene encodes CDR1 SGHDN and CDR2 FVKESK. V gave up 0 bases and J gave up 3 bases, with 9 bases separating them. The CDR3 DNA reads TGTGCCAGCAGCCAAGATGCTAGCAGCTACGAGCAGTACTTC. Translation gives CASSQDASSYEQYF.

This clone was found once. The CDR3, as DNA: TGTGCCAGCAGCTTGCCCCCTTGGGAGACCCAGTACTTC. Protein product: CASSLPPWETQYF. The V gene is TRBV5-8, the J gene TRBJ2-5; D call uncertain. The V gene's germline CDR1 is SGHTS and CDR2 YDEGEE. Trimming took 1 base from V and 5 from J, leaving 9 bases between them. This CDR3 has 13 residues.

This clone came up many times. V gene TRBV5-8 combines with J gene TRBJ2-3; D ambiguous. V was cut by 0 bases and J by 4 bases, with 6 bases left in between. The CDR3 is 13 amino acids. Germline V CDR1 and CDR2: SGHTS, YDEGEE. Here the CDR3 reads CASSLGAADTQYF. As DNA, the CDR3 is TGTGCCAGCAGCTTGGGTGCCGCAGATACGCAGTATTTT.

V usage is TRBV6-5 and J usage is TRBJ2-7, with no clear D. The germline V gene has CDR1 MNHEY and CDR2 SVGAGI. The CDR3 consists of 12 residues. Trimming pared 7 bases from V and 8 bases from J, leaving 15 bases between. CDR3 sequence: CASNDGLTKQYF. CDR3 in DNA: TGTGCCAGCAACGACGGCCTTACGAAGCAGTACTTC.

Note on this clone: Distinct nucleotide sequences in the sample also encode this CDR3. J is TRBJ2-3 and V is TRBV18, with D hard to call. Germline CDR1 KGHSH, CDR2 LQKENI. This CDR3 contains 13 residues. The germline V and J ends were trimmed by 3 bases and 2 bases, with 6 bases remaining between them. In nucleotides, the CDR3 is TGTGCCAGCTCACCCAGCCCCACAGATACGCAGTATTTT. Residues: CASSPSPTDTQYF.

The chain is built from TRBV11-2 and TRBJ2-7, with no clear D. The germline gives CDR1 SGHAT, CDR2 FQNNGV. The CDR3 covers 15 residues. Between the trimmed V and J ends, which lost 5 bases and 6 bases, there was a span of 20 bases. The CDR3 here is CASSPGSQVRSEQYF. For the CDR3, the DNA is TGTGCCAGCAGCCCCGGAAGTCAGGTCCGGAGCGAGCAGTACTTC. The whole variable domain, remainder taken from reference TRBV11-2 and TRBJ2-7, is EAGVAQSPRYKIIEKRQSVAFWCNPISGHATLYWYQQILGQGPKLLIQFQNNGVVDDSQLPKDRFSAERLKGVDSTLKIQPAKLEDSAVYLCASSPGSQVRSEQYFGPGTRLTVT.

This rearrangement joins TRBV28 to TRBJ1-2; D is unresolved. The CDR3 is 13 residues long. Germline-derived CDR1 and CDR2 are MDHEN and SYDVKM. V was trimmed by 7 bases and J by 6 bases, leaving 15 bases between them. The CDR3 reads CASNTGGSNGYTF. The CDR3 bases are TGTGCCAGCAACACGGGAGGTTCGAATGGCTACACCTTC.